This T cell receptor beta chain was found in a study of graft-versus-host responses after intestinal transplantation (dated by TCRdb to the early 2020s). As for the study more broadly: The transplants that recipients received were multivisceral, liver-intestinal, or isolated intestinal. All recipients received anti-thymocyte globulin induction followed by maintenance tacrolimus and steroids for 3 to 4 years. Graft-versus-host and host-versus-graft alloreactive T cell clones were tracked in the graft, circulation and bone marrow after intestinal transplantation using bulk TCR-beta CDR3 sequencing. To identify alloreactive clones, pre-transplant mixed lymphocyte reaction products were sequenced and then compared with unstimulated pre-transplant donor and recipient T cells. The cohort enrolled about 23 intestinal transplant recipients, one of whom was a retransplant, and a few patients without pretransplant specimens were excluded. A peak of at least 4% donor T cells among recipient peripheral blood mononuclear cells was the definition used for donor T cell macrochimerism. Samples from a few later patients were sequenced in-house on an Illumina MiSeq with MiXCR processing rather than by the commercial service. What the authors observed across the whole study: Peak levels of circulating GvH clones were associated with declines in HvG clones early after transplant. Patients with donor T cell macrochimerism had high GvH to HvG T cell clonal ratios in their allografts. GvH clones were found in recipient bone marrow, and some of the GvH clones appeared earlier in ileal mucosa or blood, which is consistent with an intestinal mucosal origin. The conclusions were limited by the relatively low number and heterogeneity of the intestinal transplant patients.

The time point label of this sample denotes: cells obtained before transplantation from donor or recipient. CD3+CD4+ and CD3+CD8+ populations were FACS-sorted from unstimulated pre-transplant donor and recipient cells taken from spleen or lymph nodes. Libraries were built with the immunoSEQ multiplex PCR assay. In most patients, genomic DNA was isolated using the Qiagen DNeasy Blood and Tissue Kit and sent frozen to Adaptive Biotechnologies for TCR sequencing. High-throughput TCR-beta CDR3 sequencing of genomic DNA from most patients was performed by Adaptive Biotechnologies. Per the source publication's procedure: TCR sequencing data for roughly 17 patients were retrieved from Adaptive's ImmunoSEQ software; a few other patients were processed with MiXCR and VDJtools. To correct CD4 versus CD8 sorting errors, any sequence found in both subsets at a frequency ratio below 5:1 was removed. CDR3 nucleotide sequences shared between donor and recipient were removed because their origin could not be assigned. To count as alloreactive, a clone needed at least 2-fold expansion over unstimulated cells and a minimum CFSE-low frequency of 0.002% (template counts) or 0.001% (read counts). Mappable clones were those detected in sequenced pre-transplant spleen, lymph node, or MLR CFSE-low populations of the donor or recipient. Cumulative frequency of alloreactive clones was calculated as a percentage of all sequences weighted by copy number. The source is immuneACCESS, and TCRdb retained only in-frame sequences with V and J called. Part of the clones is not carried over; for the studies checked, unresolved V genes explain less than half of this, and the remainder is unexplained. V, J and clone size are taken as reported in that table, and D and trimming were inferred from the DNA itself. Here the sample has tens of thousands of clones; approximately 94% occur a single time. The ten top clones hold approximately 0.2% of the sample.

This clone was counted a single time. The antigen it recognizes is unknown. No quality values exist for individual bases; no much larger clone is one base distant. The input for sequencing was unstimulated CD4+ T cells sorted from spleen or lymph node cells, taken before transplant. The TCR sequence derives from a human donor who was the organ donor for an intestinal transplant.

CDR3 sequence: CASSPWGTGRNTGELFF. The DNA is TGTGCCAGCAGCCCGTGGGGGACAGGGAGGAACACCGGGGAGCTGTTTTTT. The chain is encoded by TRBV5-4 joined to TRBJ2-2, and TRBD1 matches 9 of the central bases. V lost 4 bases and J lost 1 base, and the count of bases not matched to a germline gene is 8. Its CDR3 holds 17 amino acids, cysteine through phenylalanine. Left in the record is the CDR3 DNA by itself, 51 bases read in frame from the first base. CDR1 is given as SGHNT and CDR2 as YYREEE, both from the germline V gene (reference sequence).